This TCR beta chain was sequenced in a study of monozygotic twins with inflammatory bowel disease. Findings and caveats of the study: IBD patients exhibited fewer clonotypes shared with other individuals than healthy twins, particularly with disease activity. The data gave no support to a single strong IBD-associated signal or clonotype.

With eight separate reactions per sample, the authors made cDNA. Template switching was used to attach UMIs, which incorporated a 6-nucleotide sample barcode. TCRdb reprocessed the 5' RACE reads and keeps a single row for each CDR3 protein, giving no DNA. In all, the sample yields a few hundred thousand distinct CDR3 sequences. Germline assignment: CDR1 LNHDA and CDR2 SQIVND (reference sequence). This CDR3 is 15 amino acids long. Points on this clonotype: The antigen remains unidentified.

This clonotype originated in a human donor with ulcerative colitis or Crohn's disease, or a healthy co-twin of an affected twin (not recorded which). The chain carries TRBV19 and TRBJ2-7; the TRBD1 assignment by TCRdb is unverifiable without DNA. Specimen: blood. The CDR3 loop is CASREEPGGKHEQYF.